This TCR beta chain is from a study of T cell responses to AZD1222 COVID-19 vaccine. Sequenced by immunoSEQ multiplex PCR; TCRdb stores in-frame clones only, minus some. Seen here are 100,000 to 120,000 clones, about 95% observed once, and the top ten hold 2.9%. This CDR3 has 17 amino acids. The V gene's germline CDR1 is MNHEY and CDR2 SMNVEV (reference sequence). V lost 2 bases, J lost 1 base, and 15 bases lay in between. This chain uses TRBV27 with TRBJ2-1; D unclear. The sample in question was peripheral blood, obtained 28 days after the second AZD1222 dose. This TCR was recovered from an adult who received the AZD1222 COVID-19 vaccine. The CDR3, as DNA: TGTGCCAGCAGTTTAGTATTTGGTGCTAGTTCCTACAATGAGCAGTTCTTC. This translates into CASSLVFGASSYNEQFF.